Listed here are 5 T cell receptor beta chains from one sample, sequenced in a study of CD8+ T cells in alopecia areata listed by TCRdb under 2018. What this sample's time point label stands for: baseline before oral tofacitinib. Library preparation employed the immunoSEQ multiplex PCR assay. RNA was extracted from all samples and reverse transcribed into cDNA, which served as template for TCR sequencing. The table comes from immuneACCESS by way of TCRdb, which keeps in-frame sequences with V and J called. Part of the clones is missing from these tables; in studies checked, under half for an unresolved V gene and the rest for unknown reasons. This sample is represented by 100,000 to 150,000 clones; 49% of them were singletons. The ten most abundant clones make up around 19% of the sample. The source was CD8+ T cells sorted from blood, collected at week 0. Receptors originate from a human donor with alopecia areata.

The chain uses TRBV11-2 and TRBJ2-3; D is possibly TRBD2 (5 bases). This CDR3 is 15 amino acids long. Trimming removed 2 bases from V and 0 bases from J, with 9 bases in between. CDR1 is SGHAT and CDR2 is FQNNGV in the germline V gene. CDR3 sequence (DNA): TGTGCCAGCAGCTTACGGGGTTCTAGCACAGATACGCAGTATTTT. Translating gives CASSLRGSSTDTQYF.

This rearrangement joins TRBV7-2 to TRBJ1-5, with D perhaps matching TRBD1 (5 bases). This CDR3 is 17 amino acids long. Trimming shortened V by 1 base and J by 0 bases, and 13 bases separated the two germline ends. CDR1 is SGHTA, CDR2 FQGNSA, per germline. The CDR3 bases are TGTGCCAGCAGCTTAGTCGCGACAGATAATAGCAATCAGCCCCAGCATTTT. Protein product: CASSLVATDNSNQPQHF.

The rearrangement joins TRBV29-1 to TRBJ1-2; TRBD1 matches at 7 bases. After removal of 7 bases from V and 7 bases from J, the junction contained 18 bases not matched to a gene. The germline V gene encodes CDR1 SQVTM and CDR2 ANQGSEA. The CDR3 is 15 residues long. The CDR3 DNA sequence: TGCAGCGAAGAGCGGGACAGAGGTGGCGATGCTGGCTACACCTTC. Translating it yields CSEERDRGGDAGYTF.

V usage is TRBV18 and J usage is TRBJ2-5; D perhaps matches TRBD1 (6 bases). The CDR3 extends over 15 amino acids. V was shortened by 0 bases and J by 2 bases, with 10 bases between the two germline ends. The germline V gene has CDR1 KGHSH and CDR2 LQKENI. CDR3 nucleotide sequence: TGTGCCAGCTCACCACCGGACAGCCTTCAAGAGACCCAGTACTTC. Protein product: CASSPPDSLQETQYF.

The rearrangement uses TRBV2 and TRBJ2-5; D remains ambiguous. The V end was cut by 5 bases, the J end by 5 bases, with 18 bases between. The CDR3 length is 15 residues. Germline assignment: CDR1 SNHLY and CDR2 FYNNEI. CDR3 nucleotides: TGTGCCAGCAGTTCGGAGAACAGCCCCAGGGAGACCCAGTACTTC. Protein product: CASSSENSPRETQYF. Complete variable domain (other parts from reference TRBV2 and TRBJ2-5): EPEVTQTPSHQVTQMGQEVILRCVPISNHLYFYWYRQILGQKVEFLVSFYNNEISEKSEIFDDQFSVERPDGSNFTLKIRSTKLEDSAMYFCASSSENSPRETQYFGPGTRLLVL.